These 24 T cell receptor beta chains were sequenced from one sample in a study of blood T cells in healthy people across ages. Together with a sample-barcoded 5' primer, a J-beta primer mix was included in a second PCR lasting roughly 6 to 12 cycles. MiXCR, applied by TCRdb to the 5' RACE reads, yields one record per CDR3 protein. This repertoire shows roughly 650,000 distinct CDR3 sequences, 32% found once; its top ten account for roughly 14%. The sample was blood. The source is an elderly woman in good health.

This clonotype has only a few counts. This chain connects TRBV7-9 to TRBJ1-2; D call uncertain. The V end lost 10 bases, the J end lost 13 bases, and 22 bases lay between the germline ends. The length of the CDR3 is 12 residues. CDR1 and CDR2 (germline): SEHNR, FQNEAQ (reference sequence). CDR3 loop: CATQLAGEESTF. CDR3 sequence (DNA): TGTGCCACCCAGCTGGCCGGGGAGGAAAGCACCTTC.

This clonotype was counted many times. The chain carries TRBV7-2 and TRBJ1-2; D is unclear. CDR3 size: 14 residues. The V gene's germline CDR1 is SGHTA and CDR2 FQGNSA. With 1 base removed from V and 4 bases from J, the gap between germline ends came to 10 bases. The DNA of the CDR3 is TGTGCCAGCAGCTTAGGGGCAGCCGGCTATGGCTACACCTTC. Amino acids: CASSLGAAGYGYTF.

This clonotype was counted at least ten times. CDR3 sequence (DNA): TGCAGCGTTGCCGAAGGGAGGGAAACTGAAGCTTTCTTT. This codes for CSVAEGRETEAFF. V is TRBV29-1 and J is TRBJ1-1; D not resolved. Between the trimmed V and J ends, which lost 4 bases and 5 bases, there was a span of 14 bases. Germline V lookup: CDR1 SQVTM, CDR2 ANQGSEA. The CDR3 sequence is 13 residues long.

This chain links TRBV5-1 with TRBJ2-7, with D unresolved. The end of the DNA is better explained by TRBJ2-5, so the J call may be wrong. The CDR3 runs to 15 residues. Germline CDR1 reads SGHRS; CDR2 reads YFSETQ. CDR3 loop: CASSLAVASKETQYF. The CDR3 nucleotides read TGCGCCAGCAGCTTGGCCGTGGCTAGTAAGGAGACCCAGTACTTC.

At least ten counts were recorded for this clonotype. The chain combines TRBV29-1 with TRBJ2-3; a possible D gene is TRBD1 (6 bases). The V gene lost 4 bases and the J gene lost 1 base, with 15 bases spanning the gap. This CDR3 has 15 residues. Looked up from germline, CDR1 is SQVTM and CDR2 is ANQGSEA. The CDR3 DNA reads as TGCAGCGTTGTGGGAAGGGACATCCGCACAGATACGCAGTATTTT. Encoded protein: CSVVGRDIRTDTQYF.

Remarks on this clonotype: As the CDR3 is not closed by the conserved phenylalanine or tryptophan, this likely results from a read error. The DNA is omitted, as the CDR3 cannot be located on it reliably, and the CDR3 follows TCRdb's listing. The chain recombines TRBV20-1 with TRBJ2-5; the D call TRBD1 from the table was never checked on the DNA. The germline V gene has CDR1 DFQATT and CDR2 SNEGSKA (reference sequence). With termini counted, the CDR3 has 16 amino acids. CDR3 sequence reads: CSASVRTGAGGYTFGS.

Remarks on this clonotype: Since a much larger clone is just one base distant, this may be a read error. This chain uses TRBV5-1 with TRBJ2-1; D tentatively reads TRBD1 or TRBD2 (6 bases each). The CDR3 is 15 residues long. CDR1 and CDR2 (germline): SGHRS, YFSETQ. V lost 5 bases and J 9 bases, leaving 21 bases between the germline ends. The chain's CDR3 is CASRRTPDGGGEQFF. DNA of the CDR3: TGCGCCAGCAGGAGAACACCGGACGGAGGGGGTGAGCAGTTCTTC.

In its sample, this clonotype was seen many times. The chain couples TRBV10-3 to TRBJ1-1; weak D call: TRBD1 (5 bases). There are 14 residues in the CDR3. Germline V gives CDR1 ENHRY, CDR2 SYGVKD. Trimming left V 0 bases short and J 6 bases short, with 11 bases between. DNA for the CDR3: TGTGCCATCAGTGAGTCATTTTTGGGGGCTGAAGCTTTCTTT. This sequence encodes CAISESFLGAEAFF.

This clonotype was seen many times. The chain has TRBV7-2 and TRBJ2-2; 7 positions match TRBD1. Germline CDR1 SGHTA, CDR2 FQGNSA. The CDR3 runs 16 residues. V was pared by 0 bases and J by 3 bases, with 4 bases of the junction left unmatched. The CDR3 region is CASSLARGQDTGELFF. The CDR3 nucleotides read TGTGCCAGCAGCTTAGCGAGGGGGCAGGACACCGGGGAGCTGTTTTTT.

This clonotype has more than one count but fewer than ten. Just one base apart from a much larger clone, this may be a read error. The chain carries TRBV9 and TRBJ2-7; 12 bases fit TRBD1. There are 15 residues in the CDR3. Germline-derived CDR1 and CDR2 are SGDLS and YYNGEE. The CDR3 coding sequence is TGTGCCAGCAGTGTAGGGGGACAGGGGGCGGTTGAGCAGTACTTC. Translation: CASSVGGQGAVEQYF.

This clonotype was seen just once. This may be a read error, as it is one base from a much larger clone. The chain has TRBV10-2 and TRBJ2-1, with D perhaps matching TRBD1 (5 bases). CDR3 length: 18 amino acids. Germline CDR1 reads WSHSY; CDR2 reads SAAADI. This CDR3 is CASSGTTGRRSSDNEQFF. The CDR3 region has the DNA TGCGCCAGCAGCGGCACTACAGGACGTCGAAGCTCCGACAATGAGCAGTTCTTC.

This clonotype was observed many times. This chain joins TRBV28 and TRBJ2-1; D call uncertain. This CDR3 spans 13 amino acids. Germline V gene data show CDR1 as MDHEN and CDR2 as SYDVKM. V dropped 2 bases and J dropped 7 bases, with 9 bases sitting between them. The CDR3 reads CASSLENPNEQFF. In DNA form, the CDR3 reads TGTGCCAGCAGTTTAGAGAACCCAAATGAGCAGTTCTTC.

The genes are TRBV20-1 and TRBJ2-1; D is perhaps TRBD1 or TRBD2 (5 bases each). Near its end, the DNA agrees better with TRBJ2-7, so the J call may be wrong. The CDR3 is made up of 15 amino acids. The germline gives CDR1 DFQATT, CDR2 SNEGSKA (reference sequence). CDR3 amino acids: CSARPGTSSYNEQYF. DNA of the CDR3: TGCAGTGCTAGACCCGGGACGAGCTCCTACAATGAGCAGTACTTC.

This clonotype was seen repeatedly, ten times or more. This rearrangement joins TRBV2 to TRBJ2-3; D possibly corresponds to TRBD2 (5 bases). The germline V gene encodes CDR1 SNHLY and CDR2 FYNNEI. V lost 4 bases and J 0 bases, leaving 8 bases between the germline ends. CDR3 size: 14 residues. The CDR3 DNA reads as TGTGCCAGCAGTGCCAGGACTAGCACAGATACGCAGTATTTT. Translation gives CASSARTSTDTQYF.

This clonotype was counted a few times. The junction departs from germline at one end; a sequencing error may be responsible. The gene calls are TRBV6-4 and TRBJ1-2; D call uncertain. Germline V gene sequence: CDR1 MRHNA, CDR2 SNTAGT. The CDR3 contains 13 residues. The CDR3: CANSELAGYGYTF. In DNA, the CDR3 is TGTGCCAACAGTGAGCTCGCTGGCTATGGCTACACCTTC.

This sequence joins TRBV9 and TRBJ2-1, with D tentatively TRBD1 (6 bases). Trimming took 5 bases from V and 0 from J, leaving 9 bases between them. From germline, CDR1 is SGDLS and CDR2 YYNGEE. The CDR3 covers 14 residues. This chain's CDR3 is CASSGQYSYNEQFF. CDR3 bases: TGTGCCAGCAGTGGACAGTACTCCTACAATGAGCAGTTCTTC.

About this clonotype: This may stem from a read error, because a much larger clone lies one nucleotide away. V and J are TRBV6-1 and TRBJ1-1, with 10 bases identical to TRBD1. Germline CDR1 is MNHNS and CDR2 is SASEGT. This CDR3 region has 15 residues. CDR3 sequence reads: CASSAGQGPNTDAFF. The CDR3 nucleotides read TGTGCCAGCAGTGCGGGACAGGGGCCCAACACTGATGCTTTCTTT.

The chain has TRBV9 and TRBJ1-5; the D gene is possibly TRBD1 (5 bases). This CDR3 has 15 amino acids. Germline values: CDR1 SGDLS, CDR2 YYNGEE. V was cut by 3 bases and J by 3 bases, with 13 bases left in between. DNA for the CDR3: TGTGCCAGCAGCGCCGCAGGGAATTACAATCAGCCCCAGCATTTT. Protein: CASSAAGNYNQPQHF.

This clonotype came up a few times. The chain recombines TRBV10-3 with TRBJ1-2; 7 bases are shared with TRBD1. The CDR3 runs 15 residues. Trimming removed 4 bases from V and 10 bases from J; junction bases left unmatched: 15. CDR1 is ENHRY, CDR2 SYGVKD, per germline. This CDR3 is CAISAEGQAHGDYTF. CDR3 nucleotide sequence: TGTGCCATCAGTGCAGAAGGACAGGCCCATGGCGACTACACCTTC.

This clonotype has at least ten counts. The chain couples TRBV20-1 to TRBJ2-5; maybe TRBD2 (7 bases). The CDR3 has 16 residues. Trimming removed 3 bases at V and 1 base at J, with 18 bases between. Germline loops: CDR1 DFQATT, CDR2 SNEGSKA (reference sequence). DNA of the CDR3: TGCAGTGCTAGTCCTTTTCGGGGGGCCGTCCAAGAGACCCAGTACTTC. Translated: CSASPFRGAVQETQYF.

This clonotype has ten or more counts. The chain recombines TRBV5-6 with TRBJ2-5; the match to TRBD1 covers 7 bases. With V trimmed by 9 bases and J by 5 bases, 25 bases remained unmatched. The CDR3 is made up of 18 amino acids. CDR1 and CDR2 from the germline V gene are SGHDT and YYEEEE. CDR3 DNA sequence: TGTGCCACCCAAAAGGGGCGAGTAGGGACAGTTGGTCGGGAGACCCAGTACTTC. Its translation: CATQKGRVGTVGRETQYF.

This chain joins TRBV7-9 and TRBJ2-7, with TRBD1 matching over 7 bases. Germline CDR1 is SEHNR and CDR2 is FQNEAQ (reference sequence). V shed 4 bases and J 0 bases; nucleotides not matched to a gene: 6. The length of the CDR3 is 15 residues. This chain's CDR3 is CASSSDRSFSYEQYF. The DNA of the CDR3 is TGTGCCAGCAGCTCGGACAGGTCCTTCTCCTACGAGCAGTACTTC.

About this clonotype itself: This could be a read error, since a much larger clone is one nucleotide away. The rearrangement joins TRBV5-1 to TRBJ2-5; TRBD2 matches at 10 bases. Trimming removed 4 bases from V and 11 bases from J; junction bases left unmatched: 14. There are 15 residues in the CDR3. CDR1 is SGHRS, CDR2 YFSETQ, per germline. The DNA for the CDR3 is TGCGCCAGCAGCGACCCTAGCGGGGGTTTCGTTGAGCAGTACTTC. This translates into CASSDPSGGFVEQYF.

This clonotype was detected ten times or more. The V call is TRBV28, the J call TRBJ2-1; D not certain. CDR1 is MDHEN and CDR2 is SYDVKM in the germline V gene. The CDR3 runs to 12 residues. Trimming left V 5 bases short and J 7 bases short, with 9 bases between. CDR3 sequence (DNA): TGTGCCAGCAGTCCCCCTTGGAATGAGCAGTTCTTC. Its translation: CASSPPWNEQFF.